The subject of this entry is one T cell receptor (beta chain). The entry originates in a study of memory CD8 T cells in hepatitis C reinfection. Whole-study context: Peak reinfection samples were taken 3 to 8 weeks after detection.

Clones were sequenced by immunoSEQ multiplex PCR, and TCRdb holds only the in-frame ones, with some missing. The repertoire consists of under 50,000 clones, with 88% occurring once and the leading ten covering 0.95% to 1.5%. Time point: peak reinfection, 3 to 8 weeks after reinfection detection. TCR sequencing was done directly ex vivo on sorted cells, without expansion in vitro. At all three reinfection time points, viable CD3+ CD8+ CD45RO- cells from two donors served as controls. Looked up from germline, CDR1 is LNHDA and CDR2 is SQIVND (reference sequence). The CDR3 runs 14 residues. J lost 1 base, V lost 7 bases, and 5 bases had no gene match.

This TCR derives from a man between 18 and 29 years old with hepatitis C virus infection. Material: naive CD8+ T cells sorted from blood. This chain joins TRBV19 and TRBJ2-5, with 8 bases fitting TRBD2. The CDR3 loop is CASTQSGSQETQYF. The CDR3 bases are TGTGCCAGTACCCAGAGCGGGAGCCAAGAGACCCAGTACTTC.